The clone carrying this T cell receptor (beta chain) was found a few times. This entry is derived from a study of T-cell reconstitution after alpha-beta-depleted transplantation in children. Germline V gene data show CDR1 as SGHRS and CDR2 as YFSETQ. CDR3 length: 11 residues. The V end lost 4 bases, the J end lost 5 bases, and 6 bases lay between the germline ends. As it was prepared, the TCRbeta library received unique molecular identifiers. Each CDR3 protein is one row after TCRdb ran MiXCR on the PCR reads. This sample carries about 540,000 distinct CDR3 sequences, 18% of them seen once, and the ten largest clones take 3.3%.

The chain recombines TRBV5-1 with TRBJ1-1; weak D call: TRBD1 (6 bases). This TCR came from a human donor who donated a stem cell graft to a child with acute lymphoblastic leukemia. Sequencing used PBMCs from the stem cell graft donor, obtained from the stem cell graft. CDR3 coding DNA: TGCGCCAGCAGCGGGACAACTGAAGCTTTCTTT. It codes for CASSGTTEAFF.